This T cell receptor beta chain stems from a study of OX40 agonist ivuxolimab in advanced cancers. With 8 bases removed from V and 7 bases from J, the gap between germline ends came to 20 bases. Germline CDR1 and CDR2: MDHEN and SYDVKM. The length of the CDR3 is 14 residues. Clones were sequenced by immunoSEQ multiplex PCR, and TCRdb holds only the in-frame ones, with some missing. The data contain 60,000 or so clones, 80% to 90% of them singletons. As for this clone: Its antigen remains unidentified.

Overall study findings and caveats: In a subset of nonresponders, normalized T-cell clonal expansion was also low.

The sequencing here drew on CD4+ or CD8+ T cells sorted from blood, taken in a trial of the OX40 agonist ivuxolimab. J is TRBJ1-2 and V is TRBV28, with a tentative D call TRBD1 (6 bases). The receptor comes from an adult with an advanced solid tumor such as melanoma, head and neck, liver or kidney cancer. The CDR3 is CASHPGGASGGYTF. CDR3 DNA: TGTGCCAGCCACCCGGGGGGCGCATCGGGTGGCTACACCTTC.